Listed here is a single T cell receptor (beta chain). Its antigen is currently not known. Germline is not matched at one junction end, which may reflect a read error. RNA was extracted from bulk unsorted tissue and checked for quality with a NanoDrop ND-1000 and an Agilent 2100. Donors were newly diagnosed lung cancer patients admitted for thoracic surgery in China between August and November 2014, without prior chemotherapy. The study excluded patients who had received radiotherapy or chemotherapy before or who had another cancer at the same time. Pieces of surgical tissue measuring about 1-2.1 cm3 were kept in RNAlater solution and held at -80 degrees C until needed. Inclusive of the bounding cysteine and phenylalanine, the CDR3 is 15 residues long. The only DNA kept is the CDR3, 45 bases in frame from the first base. CDR1 is given as MGHRA and CDR2 as YSYEKL, both from the germline V gene. The library was built by means of multiplex PCR. The sequencing machine was an Illumina HiSeq 2500. TCRbeta libraries were constructed through three rounds of nested PCR with primers (Table S4) according to protocols modified from ARM-PCR. Before sequencing, PCR products of 200-500 bp were excised from the gel and purified with the QIAquick gel extraction kit. On the authors' methods: Reads were cleaned with Trimmomatic, merged with FLASH into complete CDR3 sequences, and assigned to V(D)J germline segments with MiTCR. Clonal diversity was computed as the inverse Simpson's index with VDJtools. In-frame sequences without a premature stop codon were defined as productive reads. Through fastp at Q25 and MiXCR, TCRdb rebuilt clones from the public reads, retaining in-frame beta chains. Every entry covers one CDR3 protein and lists the most common genes and DNA from its rows. TCRdb, not the original authors, processed these V and J calls. This sample comprises about 140,000 distinct CDR3 sequences, roughly 70% of them detected only once. The ten biggest clones cover over 15% of the sample.

The data are from a study of tumor and adjacent non-tumor tissue in lung cancer (dated by TCRdb to between 2018 and 2020). Notes on the research overall: Patients with adenocarcinoma (approximately twelve), squamous cell carcinoma (2) and small cell lung cancer (1) were included in the cohort. The roughly 15 enrolled patients, of whom some 10 were men and 5 were women, were aged about 31 to 76 years and were diagnosed with TNM stage I to III disease. In total, sequencing yielded approximately 130,000,000 productive TCRbeta reads, which works out to an average of approximately 4 million reads per sample. Bulk TCRbeta repertoires were compared between lung tumor tissue and matched distant non-tumor lung tissue obtained from over 13 lung cancer patients. TCRbeta CDR3 sequencing was performed on thirty paired specimens, with one tumor sample and one normal lung sample collected per patient.

Results the study describes overall, beyond this receptor: Significantly higher TCR diversity (inverse Simpson) was observed in tumor tissue than in normal lung tissue (around 450 vs 160, P = 0.0075, Mann-Whitney U test). The methods do not name the sequencing platform or mention unique molecular identifiers. Peripheral blood was not sequenced, so blood TCRbeta repertoires in these lung cancer patients were not examined. Younger patients had significantly higher TCR diversity, and higher tumor TCR diversity was associated with shorter overall and disease-free survival. The top 100 clones accounted for a significantly larger cumulative portion of the repertoire in normal lung than in tumor tissue. Only approximately 16 patients were included in the cohort, and the need for larger samples and more detailed clinical data was noted by the authors.

The sequence was obtained from a man aged 60 to 75 with small cell lung cancer. Sequences were obtained from lung tumor tissue. In this chain, TRBV4-1 is recombined with TRBJ1-2; the best D guess is TRBD1, with 5 bases matching. The sequenced DNA: TGCGCCATCAGCCCTCAAAACGGTCGGGGGTATGGCTACACCTTC. It specifies CAISPQNGRGYGYTF.